This TCR beta chain stems from a study of cytomegalovirus exposure and HLA in healthy donors. PCR used 60 Vbeta primers and 13 Jbeta primers. Data came from immunoSEQ multiplex PCR; TCRdb stores just in-frame clones and leaves some out. The data show roughly 120,000 clones, 80% to 85% seen once. Germline trimming cut 5 bases from V and 1 base from J; bases unmatched to any gene: 7. The CDR3 runs to 18 residues. The germline CDR1 and CDR2 sequences are LGHNT and FRNRAP. The sample taken for sequencing was PBMCs. This receptor was obtained from a woman aged 30 to 39 in good health and CMV-seronegative. The gene calls are TRBV12-5 and TRBJ2-2; 13 nucleotides align to TRBD2. DNA of the CDR3: TGTGCTAGTGGTACCGGGACTAGCGGGATGGGGAACACCGGGGAGCTGTTTTTT. Protein: CASGTGTSGMGNTGELFF.